The clone carrying this T cell receptor beta chain has more than one count but fewer than ten. The CDR3 runs to 14 residues. Trimming cost V 1 base and J 3 bases, with 10 bases left between them. Germline lookup yields CDR1 LGHNA and CDR2 YNFKEQ. The data were taken from a study of blood T cell repertoires in COVID-19. On the study more broadly: Italy, Spain and the United States were the sources of the convalescent and acute COVID-19 samples. In each case, the material was cDNA or gDNA derived from T cells, B-cell-depleted T cells, or PBMCs.

Under the authors' procedure: Reference gene primers were amplified, and this amplification served to estimate nucleated cell counts. TCRdb's table, derived via immunoSEQ multiplex PCR, lists solely in-frame clones and lacks some. Clone size and the V and J calls come from that table; the DNA yielded D and trimming. The sample lists about 140,000 clones; around 84% were seen once. This clonotype originated in a human donor in a cohort sampled during active COVID-19. The J gene is TRBJ2-7, the V gene TRBV4-2; D may be TRBD1 (6 bases). Sequences were obtained from peripheral blood. CDR3 sequence reads: CASSQGKGGYEQYF. CDR3 in DNA: TGTGCCAGCAGCCAAGGTAAAGGGGGCTACGAGCAGTACTTC.